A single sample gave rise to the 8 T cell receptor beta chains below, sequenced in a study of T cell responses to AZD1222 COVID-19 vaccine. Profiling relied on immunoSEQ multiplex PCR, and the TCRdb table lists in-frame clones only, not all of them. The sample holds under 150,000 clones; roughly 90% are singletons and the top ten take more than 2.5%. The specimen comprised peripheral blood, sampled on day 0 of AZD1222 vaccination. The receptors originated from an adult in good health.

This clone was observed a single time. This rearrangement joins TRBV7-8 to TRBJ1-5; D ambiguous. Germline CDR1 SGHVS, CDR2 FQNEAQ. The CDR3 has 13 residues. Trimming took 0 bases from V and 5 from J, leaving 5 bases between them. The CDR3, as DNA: TGTGCCAGCAGCTTAGCTCGAGATCAGCCCCAGCATTTT. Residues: CASSLARDQPQHF.

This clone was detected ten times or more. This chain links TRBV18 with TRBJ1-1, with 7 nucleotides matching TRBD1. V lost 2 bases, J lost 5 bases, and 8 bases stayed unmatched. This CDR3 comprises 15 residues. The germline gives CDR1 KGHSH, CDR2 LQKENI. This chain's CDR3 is CASSPKRNRGTEAFF. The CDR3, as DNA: TGTGCCAGCTCACCAAAGAGGAACAGGGGAACTGAAGCTTTCTTT.

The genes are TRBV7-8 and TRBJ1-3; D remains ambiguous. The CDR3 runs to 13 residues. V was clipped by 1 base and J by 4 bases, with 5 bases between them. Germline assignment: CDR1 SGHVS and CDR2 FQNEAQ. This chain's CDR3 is CASSLDYGNTIYF. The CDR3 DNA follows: TGTGCCAGCAGCTTAGACTACGGAAACACCATATATTTT.

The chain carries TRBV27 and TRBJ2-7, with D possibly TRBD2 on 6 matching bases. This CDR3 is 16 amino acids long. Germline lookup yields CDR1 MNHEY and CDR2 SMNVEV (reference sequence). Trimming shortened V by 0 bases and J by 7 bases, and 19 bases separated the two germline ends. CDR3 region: CASSLSGSGWTMEQYF. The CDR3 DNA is TGTGCCAGCAGTTTATCGGGCAGCGGGTGGACAATGGAGCAGTACTTC.

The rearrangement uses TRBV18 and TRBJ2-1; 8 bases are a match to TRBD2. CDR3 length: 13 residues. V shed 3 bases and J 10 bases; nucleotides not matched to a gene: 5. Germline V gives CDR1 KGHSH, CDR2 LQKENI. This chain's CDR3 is CASSPGGDEEQFF. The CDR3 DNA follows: TGTGCCAGCTCACCCGGGGGGGATGAGGAGCAGTTCTTC. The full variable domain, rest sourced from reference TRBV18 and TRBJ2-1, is NAGVMQNPRHLVRRRGQEARLRCSPMKGHSHVYWYRQLPEEGLKFMVYLQKENIIDESGMPKERFSAEFPKEGPSILRIQQVVRGDSAAYFCASSPGGDEEQFFGPGTRLTVL.

DNA for the CDR3: TGTGCCAGCAGCTTAAGGGGTGACAATGAGCAGTTCTTC. Amino acid sequence: CASSLRGDNEQFF. This chain joins TRBV7-8 and TRBJ2-1; a possible D gene is TRBD1 (5 bases). CDR3 length: 13 residues. V was cut by 2 bases and J by 5 bases, with 7 bases left in between. In germline, CDR1 is SGHVS, CDR2 FQNEAQ.

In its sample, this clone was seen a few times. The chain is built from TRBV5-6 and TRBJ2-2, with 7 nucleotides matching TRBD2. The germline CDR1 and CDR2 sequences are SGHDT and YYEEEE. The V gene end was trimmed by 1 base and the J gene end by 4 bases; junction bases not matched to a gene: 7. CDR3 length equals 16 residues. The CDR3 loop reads CASSLFLAVSTGELFF. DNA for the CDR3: TGTGCCAGCAGCTTGTTCCTAGCGGTGTCCACCGGGGAGCTGTTTTTT.

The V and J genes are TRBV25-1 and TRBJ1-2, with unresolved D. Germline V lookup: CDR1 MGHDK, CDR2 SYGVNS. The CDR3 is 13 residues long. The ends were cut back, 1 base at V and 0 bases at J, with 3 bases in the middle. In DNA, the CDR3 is TGTGCCAGCAGTGAATTTACTAACTATGGCTACACCTTC. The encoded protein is CASSEFTNYGYTF.